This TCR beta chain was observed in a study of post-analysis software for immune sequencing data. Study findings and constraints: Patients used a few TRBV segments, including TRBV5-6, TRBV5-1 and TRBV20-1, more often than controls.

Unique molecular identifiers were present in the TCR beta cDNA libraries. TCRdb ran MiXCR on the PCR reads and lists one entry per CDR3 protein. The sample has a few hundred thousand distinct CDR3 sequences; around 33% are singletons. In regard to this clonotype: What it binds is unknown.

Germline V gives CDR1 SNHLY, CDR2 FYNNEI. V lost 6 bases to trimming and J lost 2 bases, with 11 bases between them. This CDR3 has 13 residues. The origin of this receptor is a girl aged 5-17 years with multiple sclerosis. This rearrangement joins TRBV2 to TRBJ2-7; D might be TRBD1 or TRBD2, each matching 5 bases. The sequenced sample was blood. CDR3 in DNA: TGTGCCAGCAGCGGGACGTATCCCTACGAGCAGTACTTC. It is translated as CASSGTYPYEQYF.